This is a list of T cell receptor beta chains from one sample in a study of blood T cell repertoires in COVID-19. The assay was immunoSEQ multiplex PCR, and TCRdb's table has in-frame clones only and misses some. The sample consists of around 110,000 clones, almost 85% of them appearing once. Sequenced material: peripheral blood. The receptors shown here come from an older man with active or convalescent COVID-19. Each CDR3 is given with its conserved first and last residue. The order of the fields is D gene, J gene, clone size, V gene, CDR3 protein, CDR3 DNA. D genes are given only for firm matches. A clone size is listed for some rows: how often the clone was seen (once, few, many), or a class if it is expanded.

d_call: NA
j_call: TRBJ1-2
clone_size: NA
v_call: TRBV5-1
cdr3_aa: CASSLRSDYGYTF
cdr3_nt: TGCGCCAGCAGCTTGAGGAGTGACTATGGCTACACCTTC

d_call: NA
j_call: TRBJ2-7
clone_size: once
v_call: TRBV3-1/TRBV3-2
cdr3_aa: CASSPPGSYEQYF
cdr3_nt: TGTGCCAGCAGCCCGCCGGGGTCCTACGAGCAGTACTTC

d_call: NA
j_call: TRBJ2-1
clone_size: NA
v_call: TRBV19
cdr3_aa: CASSILVGRNEQFF
cdr3_nt: TGTGCCAGTAGTATATTGGTGGGGCGAAATGAGCAGTTCTTC

d_call: NA
j_call: TRBJ1-1
clone_size: NA
v_call: TRBV6-4
cdr3_aa: CASSDGPGLGGAFF
cdr3_nt: TGTGCCAGCAGTGACGGCCCGGGCCTGGGGGGTGCTTTCTTT

d_call: TRBD2
j_call: TRBJ2-1
clone_size: NA
v_call: TRBV4-1
cdr3_aa: CASSQRTSGGAREQFF
cdr3_nt: TGCGCCAGCAGCCAGAGGACTAGCGGGGGGGCGCGAGAGCAGTTCTTC

d_call: NA
j_call: TRBJ1-2
clone_size: NA
v_call: TRBV9
cdr3_aa: CASSASTHGGGSGYTF
cdr3_nt: TGTGCCAGCAGCGCCTCCACACACGGGGGGGGTAGCGGCTACACCTTC

d_call: TRBD2
j_call: TRBJ2-1
clone_size: NA
v_call: TRBV11-3
cdr3_aa: CASSFSGGAIDEQFF
cdr3_nt: TGTGCCAGCAGCTTTAGCGGGGGGGCTATCGATGAGCAGTTCTTC

d_call: NA
j_call: TRBJ2-7
clone_size: NA
v_call: TRBV13
cdr3_aa: CASSLGGRVSYEQYF
cdr3_nt: TGTGCCAGCAGCCTCGGGGGACGGGTCAGCTACGAGCAGTACTTC

d_call: TRBD2
j_call: TRBJ2-1
clone_size: NA
v_call: TRBV11-3
cdr3_aa: CASSLAGVRSEQFF
cdr3_nt: TGTGCCAGCAGCTTGGCGGGAGTCCGTTCCGAGCAGTTCTTC

d_call: NA
j_call: TRBJ1-3
clone_size: NA
v_call: TRBV11-2
cdr3_aa: CASSPTSGNTIYF
cdr3_nt: TGTGCCAGCAGCCCCACTTCTGGAAACACCATATATTTT

d_call: TRBD2
j_call: TRBJ2-7
clone_size: NA
v_call: TRBV10-3
cdr3_aa: CAISGLAGLDSYEQYF
cdr3_nt: TGTGCCATCAGTGGCTTAGCGGGGTTAGATTCCTACGAGCAGTACTTC

d_call: NA
j_call: TRBJ1-2
clone_size: NA
v_call: TRBV28
cdr3_aa: CASSLRVSYYGYTF
cdr3_nt: TGTGCCAGCAGTTTACGGGTTAGTTACTATGGCTACACCTTC

d_call: TRBD2
j_call: TRBJ2-7
clone_size: few
v_call: TRBV9
cdr3_aa: CASSVGGLAGTYEQYF
cdr3_nt: TGTGCCAGCAGCGTAGGAGGACTAGCGGGAACCTACGAGCAGTACTTC

d_call: TRBD1
j_call: TRBJ1-5
clone_size: NA
v_call: TRBV18
cdr3_aa: CASSPDRGSSNQPQHF
cdr3_nt: TGTGCCAGCTCACCAGACAGGGGGAGTAGCAATCAGCCCCAGCATTTT

d_call: TRBD1
j_call: TRBJ1-1
clone_size: NA
v_call: TRBV7-9
cdr3_aa: CASSPGQGGAFF
cdr3_nt: TGTGCCAGCAGCCCCGGACAGGGTGGAGCTTTCTTT